This T cell receptor beta chain was recovered during a study of blood T cells in healthy people across ages. Peripheral blood was drawn, around 9.3 milliliters per donor. Whole-study results and caveats: Diversity figures derived from one million T cells were judged to underestimate the true value. The study lacked donor CMV status, which possibly confounded expanded clonotype changes. Both higher diversity and more naive CD4+ cells marked long-lived donors when set against aged donors.

CDR3 length equals 14 residues. Germline CDR1 and CDR2: SGHRS and YFSETQ. A J-beta primer mix and a sample-barcoded 5' primer were used in a second PCR of about 6 to 12 cycles. TCRdb called the 5' RACE reads again in MiXCR, with one record for every CDR3 protein. The sample has 1.4 million or so distinct CDR3 sequences; roughly 43% are singletons. About this clonotype itself: Its antigen remains unidentified.

The material sequenced was blood. This receptor was taken from a woman younger than 35 in good health. The chain links TRBV5-1 to TRBJ2-5; D might be TRBD2 (6 bases). The DNA matches TRBJ2-7 better at its end, which makes the J call doubtful. The CDR3 protein is CASGRDSLKDEQYF. The CDR3 DNA sequence: TGCGCCAGCGGCCGGGACTCCTTGAAGGACGAGCAGTACTTC.